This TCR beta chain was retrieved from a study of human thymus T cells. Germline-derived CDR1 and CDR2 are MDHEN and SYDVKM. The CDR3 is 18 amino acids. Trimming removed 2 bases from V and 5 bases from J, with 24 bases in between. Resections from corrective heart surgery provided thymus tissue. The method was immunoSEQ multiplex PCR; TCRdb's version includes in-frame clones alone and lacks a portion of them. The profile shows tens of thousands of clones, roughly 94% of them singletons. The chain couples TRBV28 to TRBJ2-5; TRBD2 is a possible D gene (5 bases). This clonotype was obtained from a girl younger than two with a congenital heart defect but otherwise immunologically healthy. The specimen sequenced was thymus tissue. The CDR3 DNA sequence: TGTGCCAGCAGTTTAGGGTACCCAGCGGCGCGGAGGAGGGAGACCCAGTACTTC. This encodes CASSLGYPAARRRETQYF.